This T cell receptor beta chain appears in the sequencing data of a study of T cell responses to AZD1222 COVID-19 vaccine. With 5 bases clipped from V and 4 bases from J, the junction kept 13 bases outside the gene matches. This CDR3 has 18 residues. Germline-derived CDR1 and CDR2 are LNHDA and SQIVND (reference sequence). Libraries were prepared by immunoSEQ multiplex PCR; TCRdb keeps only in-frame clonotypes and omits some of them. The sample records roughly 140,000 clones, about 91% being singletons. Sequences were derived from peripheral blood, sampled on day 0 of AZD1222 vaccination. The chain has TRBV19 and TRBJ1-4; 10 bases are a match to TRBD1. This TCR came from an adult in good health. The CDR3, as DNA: TGTGCCAGTAGTTTTGGGGTGGGACAGGGGCTTCGTAATGAAAAACTGTTTTTT. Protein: CASSFGVGQGLRNEKLFF.